A single T cell receptor beta chain is shown here with its context. Original handling: Amplification of reference gene primers provided the estimated nucleated cell counts. Measured with immunoSEQ multiplex PCR; TCRdb has only the in-frame clones, and not every one. V and J calls and clone size are as listed in that table; D and trimming were resolved from the DNA. The sample comprises about 130,000 clones, 80% to 85% of which are singletons, and 1.4% rests with the top ten. The germline V gene encodes CDR1 SGDLS and CDR2 YYNGEE. This CDR3 is 12 amino acids long. The V end lost 0 bases, the J end lost 10 bases, and 8 bases lay between the germline ends. These data originate in a study of blood T cell repertoires in COVID-19. Across the whole study: Acute-phase and convalescent COVID-19 samples originated in the United States, Italy and Spain.

The sample taken for sequencing was peripheral blood. V usage is TRBV9 and J usage is TRBJ1-3; D is unclear. This TCR was recovered from a man in his fifties or sixties with acute or convalescent COVID-19. Written as DNA, the CDR3 is TGTGCCAGCAGCGTAGTCTCGGGGACCATATATTTT. This codes for CASSVVSGTIYF.